These 10 T cell receptor beta chains came from one sample sequenced in a study of T cells after yellow fever vaccination. TCRdb itself ran the 5' RACE reads through MiXCR, one entry per CDR3 protein. The top ten clones hold about 13% of a sample with a few hundred thousand distinct CDR3 sequences, about a fifth of them seen once. The sample here was PBMCs, taken 15 days after the yellow fever booster vaccination. The origin of the receptors is a man aged 30-40 years who received the YFV17D yellow fever vaccine.

The chain has TRBV12-3 or TRBV12-4 and TRBJ2-2, with D uncertain. V lost 1 base and J 8 bases, leaving 8 bases between the germline ends. This CDR3 has 13 amino acids. CDR3 sequence: CASSLDEEGELFF. The CDR3 region has the DNA TGTGCCAGCAGTTTAGATGAGGAAGGGGAGCTGTTTTTT.

The sample holds many counts of this clonotype. V usage is TRBV29-1 and J usage is TRBJ2-1, with TRBD2 matching 8 bases. The germline V gene encodes CDR1 SQVTM and CDR2 ANQGSEA. Trimming took 7 bases from V and 0 from J; bases not matched to a gene: 5. The CDR3 is 14 residues long. Here the CDR3 reads CSGQSGSSYNEQFF. Here the CDR3 DNA reads TGCAGCGGTCAAAGCGGGAGCTCCTACAATGAGCAGTTCTTC.

The chain joins TRBV5-1 to TRBJ1-2; no clear D gene. The CDR3 runs 14 residues. In germline, CDR1 is SGHRS, CDR2 YFSETQ. The ends were cut back, 1 base at V and 6 bases at J, with 13 bases in the middle. CDR3 in DNA: TGCGCCAGCAGCTTGTTAACCGAGCAGGATGGCTACACCTTC. Residues: CASSLLTEQDGYTF. Complete variable domain (other parts from reference TRBV5-1 and TRBJ1-2): KAGVTQTPRYLIKTRGQQVTLSCSPISGHRSVSWYQQTPGQGLQFLFEYFSETQRNKGNFPGRFSGRQFSNSRSEMNVSTLELGDSALYLCASSLLTEQDGYTFGSGTRLTVV.

The chain carries TRBV29-1 and TRBJ2-5; unclear D gene. Germline assignment: CDR1 SQVTM and CDR2 ANQGSEA. The length of the CDR3 is 10 residues. The V end lost 7 bases, the J end lost 5 bases, and 8 bases lay between the germline ends. CDR3 sequence reads: CSAVGETQYF. As DNA, the CDR3 is TGCAGCGCCGTAGGGGAGACCCAGTACTTC.

The rearrangement uses TRBV11-2 and TRBJ1-6; unclear D gene. CDR1 and CDR2 (germline): SGHAT, FQNNGV. V lost 0 bases and J lost 9, with 12 bases in between. CDR3 size: 15 residues. The CDR3 DNA reads TGTGCCAGCAGCTTAGAAGCAGGTTCGGCTTCACCCCTCCACTTT. It encodes CASSLEAGSASPLHF.

A few counts support this clonotype. V gene TRBV7-2 combines with J gene TRBJ2-3, with D tentatively TRBD2 (6 bases). V lost 6 bases and J lost 8, with 15 bases in between. The CDR3 runs to 13 residues. Germline assignment: CDR1 SGHTA and CDR2 FQGNSA. The CDR3 loop reads CASSLSGEGTQYF. The CDR3 bases are TGTGCCAGCAGTCTTAGCGGCGAGGGTACGCAGTATTTT.

In this sample, this clonotype turned up a few times. The DNA for the CDR3 is TGTGCCAGCAATACCGGGACGGACGAATACTCCTACGAGCAGTACTTC. It encodes CASNTGTDEYSYEQYF. The V and J genes are TRBV7-3 and TRBJ2-7; D might be TRBD1 or TRBD2, each matching 5 bases. CDR1 and CDR2 from the germline V gene are SGHTA and FQGTGA. V was trimmed by 7 bases and J by 0 bases, leaving 19 bases between them. The CDR3 runs 16 residues. Full variable domain (missing parts from reference TRBV7-3 and TRBJ2-7): GAGVSQTPSNKVTEKGKYVELRCDPISGHTALYWYRQSLGQGPEFLIYFQGTGAADDSGLPNDRFFAVRPEGSVSTLKIQRTERGDSAVYLCASNTGTDEYSYEQYFGPGTRLTVT.

In this sample, this clonotype turned up a few times. This sequence joins TRBV19 and TRBJ2-5; possibly TRBD2 for D (7 bases). Trimming stripped 10 bases from V and 0 bases from J, with 15 bases between. The germline gives CDR1 LNHDA, CDR2 SQIVND (reference sequence). CDR3 length: 14 residues. The CDR3 DNA sequence: TGTGCCACCCGACGGGGGGCCCACCAAGAGACCCAGTACTTC. Its protein product is CATRRGAHQETQYF.

A few counts support this clonotype. This sequence joins TRBV10-3 and TRBJ2-1; the D is unclear. The CDR3 extends over 15 amino acids. The V gene lost 2 bases and the J gene lost 6 bases, with 14 bases spanning the gap. Germline CDR1 and CDR2: ENHRY and SYGVKD. The CDR3 region is CAISEGRFFSNEQFF. The CDR3 nucleotides read TGTGCCATCAGTGAGGGCCGCTTTTTCAGCAATGAGCAGTTCTTC.

This chain links TRBV9 with TRBJ2-5; D is possibly TRBD2 (5 bases). Trimming took 4 bases from V and 3 from J, leaving 10 bases between them. This CDR3 comprises 13 residues. The germline CDR1 and CDR2 sequences are SGDLS and YYNGEE. In nucleotides, the CDR3 is TGTGCCAGCAGCCCCCCGAGGGAAGAGACCCAGTACTTC. It is translated as CASSPPREETQYF.